The 19 T cell receptor beta chains below all came from one sample that was sequenced in a study of identical twins. TCRdb ran MiXCR on the 5' RACE reads and lists one entry per CDR3 protein. Among hundreds of thousands of distinct CDR3 sequences listed, 8.6% were seen once. The sample also formed part of further work on yellow fever vaccine responses in identical twins.

The sample was PBMCs. The source is a woman younger than 35 in good health.

The chain couples TRBV6-2 or TRBV6-3 to TRBJ1-1, with D uncertain. V lost 3 bases, J lost 1 base, and 15 bases lay in between. The CDR3 covers 16 residues. Per germline, CDR1 MNHEY and CDR2 SVGEGT. CDR3 DNA sequence: TGTGCCAGCAGTTATGGTTGGCAAACACAGAACACTGAAGCTTTCTTT. It translates to CASSYGWQTQNTEAFF.

This clonotype was counted only a few times. The chain is built from TRBV9 and TRBJ1-2; no clear D. CDR1 and CDR2 (germline): SGDLS, YYNGEE. The germline V and J ends were trimmed by 0 bases and 1 base, with 10 bases remaining between them. The CDR3 length is 15 residues. The CDR3 loop is CASSVGQTNNYGYTF. The CDR3 DNA is TGTGCCAGCAGCGTAGGGCAGACAAATAACTATGGCTACACCTTC.

This clonotype was seen more than once but under ten times. The V gene is TRBV7-2, the J gene TRBJ2-2; D remains ambiguous. The germline V and J ends were trimmed by 8 bases and 4 bases, with 14 bases remaining between them. This CDR3 is built from 14 residues. Looked up from germline, CDR1 is SGHTA and CDR2 is FQGNSA. In DNA form, the CDR3 reads TGTGCCAGCCAAGGGCAGTGGGGCACCGGGGAGCTGTTTTTT. It encodes CASQGQWGTGELFF.

This clonotype came up many times. The gene calls are TRBV12-3 or TRBV12-4 and TRBJ2-1, with a possible D match to TRBD1 (6 bases). The CDR3 runs to 13 residues. Trimming cost V 5 bases and J 8 bases, with 13 bases left between them. In DNA, the CDR3 is TGTGCCAGCAGTCCCCAGGGGAGCTATGAGCAGTTCTTC. Amino acids: CASSPQGSYEQFF.

This clonotype turned up a few times. This sequence joins TRBV12-3 or TRBV12-4 and TRBJ1-5; D remains unclear. The CDR3 is 14 amino acids. Trimming stripped 7 bases from V and 3 bases from J, with 13 bases between. The CDR3 loop is CASTHDTVNQPQHF. The CDR3 DNA sequence: TGTGCCAGCACCCACGACACCGTCAATCAGCCCCAGCATTTT.

The rearrangement uses TRBV7-9 and TRBJ2-3; 9 nucleotides line up with TRBD2. The CDR3 loop spans 16 amino acids. The junction had 10 bases not matched to a gene; V was cut back by 5 bases and J by 4 bases. Germline V CDR1 and CDR2: SEHNR, FQNEAQ (reference sequence). The DNA of the CDR3 is TGTGCCAGCAGCCAGTCTAGCGGGATCGGGGCAGATACGCAGTATTTT. It is translated as CASSQSSGIGADTQYF.

A word on this clonotype: The junction departs from the called germline gene at one end, perhaps through a read error. V is TRBV7-7 and J is TRBJ2-2; D call uncertain. The germline V gene has CDR1 SSHAT and CDR2 FNYEAQ (reference sequence). The CDR3 contains 16 residues. This CDR3 is CASSPGARQNTGELFF. CDR3 DNA: TGTGCTAGCAGCCCAGGAGCCCGACAAAACACCGGGGAGCTGTTTTTT. Drawing the rest from reference TRBV7-7 and TRBJ2-2, the complete variable domain is GAGVSQSPRYKVTKRGQDVTLRCDPISSHATLYWYQQALGQGPEFLTYFNYEAQPDKSGLPSDRFSAERPEGSISTLTIQRTEQRDSAMYRCASSPGARQNTGELFFGEGSRLTVL.

This clonotype was picked up a small number of times. This chain's CDR3 is CASSDNRVTEAFF. Written as DNA, the CDR3 is TGTGCCAGCAGCGATAACAGGGTCACTGAAGCTTTCTTT. The chain uses TRBV2 and TRBJ1-1, with a possible D match to TRBD1 (6 bases). The CDR3 is 13 amino acids. Germline V gives CDR1 SNHLY, CDR2 FYNNEI. Trimming removed 6 bases at V and 4 bases at J, with 12 bases between.

At least ten counts were recorded for this clonotype. The rearrangement links TRBV6-2 or TRBV6-3 to TRBJ2-6, with unresolved D. This CDR3 comprises 12 residues. V was pared by 10 bases and J by 7 bases, with 11 bases between. Germline V gives CDR1 MNHEY, CDR2 SVGEGT. The DNA for the CDR3 is TGTGCCATAGCCGGAGATGCCAACGTCCTGACTTTC. It codes for CAIAGDANVLTF.

The V and J genes are TRBV5-1 and TRBJ2-5; D might be TRBD1 (6 bases). V was cut by 3 bases and J by 9 bases, with 12 bases left in between. This CDR3 region has 12 residues. Germline V gene data show CDR1 as SGHRS and CDR2 as YFSETQ. The CDR3 sequence is CASSSQGAAQYF. Written as DNA, the CDR3 is TGCGCCAGCAGCTCACAGGGAGCGGCCCAGTACTTC.

This clonotype was observed at least ten times. This chain joins TRBV12-3 or TRBV12-4 and TRBJ2-3; no firm D call. Trimming took 1 base from V and 1 from J, leaving 6 bases between them. The CDR3 extends over 14 amino acids. The CDR3, as DNA: TGTGCCAGCAGTTTAGACCTGGGCACAGATACGCAGTATTTT. It codes for CASSLDLGTDTQYF.

This clonotype was seen many times. This chain connects TRBV24-1 to TRBJ1-1; no firm D call. V was shortened by 2 bases and J by 0 bases, with 9 bases between the two germline ends. The CDR3 consists of 15 residues. Germline V CDR1 and CDR2: KGHDR, SFDVKD. The CDR3 region has the DNA TGTGCCACCAGTGATTCGAAGGGTCTGAACACTGAAGCTTTCTTT. This gives the protein CATSDSKGLNTEAFF.

This clonotype was counted at least ten times. The chain combines TRBV12-3 or TRBV12-4 with TRBJ2-2; unclear D gene. This CDR3 contains 13 residues. With 10 bases removed from V and 3 bases from J, the gap between germline ends came to 12 bases. The CDR3 region is CANVEGDTGELFF. Written as DNA, the CDR3 is TGTGCCAACGTGGAAGGAGACACCGGGGAGCTGTTTTTT.

In its sample, this clonotype was seen a few times. The chain recombines TRBV10-3 with TRBJ2-1, with 7 bases lining up with TRBD1. The junction had 8 bases not matched to a gene; V was cut back by 7 bases and J by 5 bases. CDR1 is ENHRY and CDR2 is SYGVKD in the germline V gene. The CDR3 spans 14 residues. DNA for the CDR3: TGTGCCATCACAGAGACAGGGACCAACAATGAGCAGTTCTTC. It yields the protein CAITETGTNNEQFF.

This clonotype was detected only a few times. This rearrangement joins TRBV20-1 to TRBJ1-2; D is unresolved. The V gene lost 0 bases and the J gene lost 5 bases, with 10 bases spanning the gap. The CDR3 spans 13 residues. Germline V gene data show CDR1 as DFQATT and CDR2 as SNEGSKA (reference sequence). The CDR3 here is CSARDPTSYGYTF. The CDR3 DNA is TGCAGTGCTAGAGATCCCACCTCTTATGGCTACACCTTC.

The table lists this clonotype with a few counts. This sequence joins TRBV15 and TRBJ1-2; unclear D gene. The CDR3 contains 16 residues. Germline V gene data show CDR1 as LNHNV and CDR2 as YYDKDF (reference sequence). Trimming shortened V by 0 bases and J by 3 bases, and 14 bases separated the two germline ends. CDR3 amino acids: CATSREESGSDYGYTF. The CDR3 nucleotides are TGTGCCACCAGCAGAGAGGAGTCAGGCTCAGACTATGGCTACACCTTC.

The chain carries TRBV20-1 and TRBJ2-7; possible D gene TRBD1, 6 bases. This CDR3 comprises 13 residues. From germline, CDR1 is DFQATT and CDR2 SNEGSKA (reference sequence). V was pared by 2 bases and J by 5 bases, with 13 bases between. The CDR3 sequence is CSARITGSNEQYF. The CDR3 DNA sequence: TGCAGTGCTAGAATCACAGGGAGCAACGAGCAGTACTTC.

In this sample, this clonotype turned up many times. The V gene is TRBV9, the J gene TRBJ2-2; D unresolved. Germline lookup yields CDR1 SGDLS and CDR2 YYNGEE. The germline V and J ends were trimmed by 7 bases and 5 bases, with 18 bases remaining between them. CDR3 length equals 15 residues. Here the CDR3 DNA reads TGTGCCAGCGGTATTATGGCCAAGGCGACCGGGGAGCTGTTTTTT. It codes for CASGIMAKATGELFF. The full variable domain, rest sourced from reference TRBV9 and TRBJ2-2, is DSGVTQTPKHLITATGQRVTLRCSPRSGDLSVYWYQQSLDQGLQFLIQYYNGEERAKGNILERFSAQQFPDLHSELNLSSLELGDSALYFCASGIMAKATGELFFGEGSRLTVL.

The gene calls are TRBV11-2 and TRBJ2-7, with D perhaps TRBD2 (5 bases). From germline, CDR1 is SGHAT and CDR2 FQNNGV. The CDR3 consists of 15 residues. V lost 7 bases and J 0 bases, leaving 16 bases between the germline ends. The CDR3 is CASTYGSFNSYEQYF. The CDR3 nucleotides read TGTGCCAGCACCTATGGGAGTTTTAACTCCTACGAGCAGTACTTC.